A selection of T cell receptor beta chains follows, all from one sample in a study of blood T cell repertoires in COVID-19. Clones were sequenced by immunoSEQ multiplex PCR, and TCRdb holds only the in-frame ones, with some missing. The sample includes some 200,000 clones, roughly 84% of them seen just once. Sequenced sample: peripheral blood. The receptors shown here come from a man aged 45-65 years with active or convalescent COVID-19. Each CDR3 is given with its conserved first and last residue. The order of the fields is J gene, D gene, V gene, CDR3 protein. A D gene is named only where the DNA matches it firmly.

TRBJ1-3 | TRBD1 | TRBV9 | CASSVDPGTVHRNTIYF
TRBJ2-1 | - | TRBV5-1 | CASSFGGTSYNEQFF
TRBJ2-6 | - | TRBV28 | CASSRSGANVLTF
TRBJ2-5 | - | TRBV28 | CASSRSSMGGQETQYF
TRBJ1-1 | - | TRBV5-4 | CASSNKNQGITEAFF
TRBJ2-7 | TRBD2 | TRBV11-2 | CASAGLAGRYEQYF
TRBJ1-4 | - | TRBV14 | CASSPRVASTNEKLFF
TRBJ2-1 | TRBD2 | TRBV6-5 | CASTSGGTYNEQFF
TRBJ1-3 | - | TRBV19 | CASSIKTGTQVNTIYF
TRBJ2-7 | - | TRBV3-1/TRBV3-2 | CASSQDRQVRSYEQYF
TRBJ1-1 | - | TRBV6-6 | CASSRQGFEAFF
TRBJ2-1 | TRBD2 | TRBV5-1 | CASSLFGGTDNEQFF
TRBJ1-3 | TRBD1 | TRBV28 | CASRGQGVGNTIYF
TRBJ2-3 | TRBD2 | TRBV24-1 | CATSGLAHTDTQYF
TRBJ1-6 | TRBD1 | TRBV4-1 | CASSVRAGTGYVTYNSPLHF
TRBJ1-4 | - | TRBV6-2/TRBV6-3 | CASSSYPGSTNEKLFF
TRBJ1-2 | - | TRBV9 | CASSAGPPVDYRYTF
TRBJ1-1 | - | TRBV28 | CASSLPPGVGMNTEAFF
TRBJ1-3 | - | TRBV14 | CASSPWTAGNTIYF
TRBJ2-3 | TRBD2 | TRBV6-5 | CATLAGLTDTQYF
TRBJ1-2 | TRBD1 | TRBV19 | CASSIALLQGANGYTF